Each of the 20 T cell receptor beta chains below was sequenced from the same sample in a study of blood T cell repertoires in COVID-19. Assay: immunoSEQ multiplex PCR; the TCRdb copy retains only in-frame clones and omits some. The sample has 200,000 to 250,000 clones, approximately 80% seen once. The sample consisted of peripheral blood. These receptors were obtained from a woman of 80 years or more with COVID-19, enrolled during active disease.

The gene calls are TRBV5-1 and TRBJ2-7; D call uncertain. The CDR3 length is 14 residues. In germline, CDR1 is SGHRS, CDR2 YFSETQ. The V end was cut by 0 bases, the J end by 6 bases, with 13 bases between. The CDR3 DNA is TGCGCCAGCAGCTTGGGGGTGGGCTACGGCGAGCAGTACTTC. This encodes CASSLGVGYGEQYF.

V gene TRBV5-5 combines with J gene TRBJ1-5; 8 bases line up with TRBD1. The V gene end was trimmed by 5 bases and the J gene end by 1 base; junction bases not matched to a gene: 17. Looked up from germline, CDR1 is SGHKS and CDR2 is YYEKEE (reference sequence). CDR3 size: 19 residues. DNA for the CDR3: TGTGCCAGCAGTCCTCGGACAGGGAAGCCCGAGGAGAGCAATCAGCCCCAGCATTTT. Translation: CASSPRTGKPEESNQPQHF.

V is TRBV18 and J is TRBJ2-1; 7 nucleotides match TRBD2. The CDR3 covers 15 residues. Germline-derived CDR1 and CDR2 are KGHSH and LQKENI. Unmatched junction bases numbered 4, after V lost 2 bases and J lost 3 bases. The CDR3 region has the DNA TGTGCCAGCTCACCAAGCCGGGAGGACTACAATGAGCAGTTCTTC. Amino acid sequence: CASSPSREDYNEQFF.

Remarks on this clone: This same CDR3 is encoded by further DNA sequences in the sample. The chain combines TRBV5-1 with TRBJ2-1, with TRBD2 as a possible D gene (5 bases). This CDR3 region has 15 residues. CDR1 and CDR2 from the germline V gene are SGHRS and YFSETQ. V lost 2 bases and J lost 0, with 9 bases in between. The CDR3 here is CASSLSGSSYNEQFF. The CDR3 DNA reads TGCGCCAGCAGCTTAAGCGGCTCCTCCTACAATGAGCAGTTCTTC.

This clone has just one count. V and J are TRBV5-5 and TRBJ1-5; D is undetermined. Between the trimmed V and J ends, which lost 0 bases and 0 bases, there was a span of 10 bases. Germline loops: CDR1 SGHKS, CDR2 YYEKEE (reference sequence). There are 16 residues in the CDR3. This chain's CDR3 is CASSLVSDYSNQPQHF. The CDR3 DNA follows: TGTGCCAGCAGCTTGGTGTCAGATTATAGCAATCAGCCCCAGCATTTT. The full variable domain, its missing parts supplied by reference TRBV5-5 and TRBJ1-5, is DAGVTQSPTHLIKTRGQQVTLRCSPISGHKSVSWYQQVLGQGPQFIFQYYEKEERGRGNFPDRFSARQFPNYSSELNVNALLLGDSALYLCASSLVSDYSNQPQHFGDGTRLSIL.

V is TRBV29-1 and J is TRBJ2-7; 11 bases match TRBD2. Germline CDR1 and CDR2: SQVTM and ANQGSEA. The CDR3 sequence is 14 residues long. V lost 7 bases, J lost 7 bases, and 12 bases stayed unmatched. CDR3 nucleotide sequence: TGCAGCGCTCAAACTAGCGGGGGATCTGGGGAGCAGTACTTC. Its translation: CSAQTSGGSGEQYF.

The J gene is TRBJ1-2, the V gene TRBV2; 9 nucleotides line up with TRBD1. Germline V gene data show CDR1 as SNHLY and CDR2 as FYNNEI. Unmatched junction bases numbered 11, after V lost 6 bases and J lost 6 bases. The CDR3 contains 15 residues. CDR3 nucleotide sequence: TGTGCCAGCAGAGGCGGGACAGGGCCAGAGGATGGCTACACCTTC. Protein: CASRGGTGPEDGYTF.

CDR3 residues: CASSLSSERSPLHF. The CDR3 DNA sequence: TGTGCCAGCAGCCTTTCCTCTGAGCGTTCACCCCTCCACTTT. This chain uses TRBV3-1 (or the pseudogene TRBV3-2) with TRBJ1-6; D call uncertain. The V end was cut by 4 bases, the J end by 9 bases, with 13 bases between. Germline assignment: CDR1 LGHDT and CDR2 YNNKEL (reference sequence). The CDR3 totals 14 residues.

The chain links TRBV18 to TRBJ1-1; D possibly corresponds to TRBD1 (5 bases). The CDR3 is 17 amino acids. The V end was cut by 2 bases, the J end by 0 bases, with 16 bases between. CDR1 and CDR2 from the germline V gene are KGHSH and LQKENI. The CDR3 DNA sequence: TGTGCCAGCTCACCAAGGCAGGGTGGCCAGATGAACACTGAAGCTTTCTTT. This encodes CASSPRQGGQMNTEAFF.

The gene calls are TRBV5-1 and TRBJ2-3, with TRBD2 matching over 11 bases. V trimming: 1 base; J trimming: 0 bases; junction bases outside the gene matches: 7. Germline CDR1 and CDR2: SGHRS and YFSETQ. The CDR3 loop spans 18 amino acids. The CDR3 region is CASSLTMASGGSTDTQYF. The CDR3, as DNA: TGCGCCAGCAGCTTGACAATGGCTAGCGGGGGGAGCACAGATACGCAGTATTTT.

J is TRBJ2-3 and V is TRBV29-1, with D tentatively TRBD2 (6 bases). V was cut by 3 bases and J by 5 bases, with 15 bases left in between. CDR3 length equals 14 residues. The germline V gene has CDR1 SQVTM and CDR2 ANQGSEA. CDR3 protein: CSVERGTSKDTQYF. CDR3 bases: TGCAGCGTTGAGCGCGGGACGTCAAAAGATACGCAGTATTTT.

This clone was seen only a few times. This chain joins TRBV6-6 and TRBJ2-7; 10 bases match TRBD2. This CDR3 has 14 amino acids. Germline assignment: CDR1 MNHNY and CDR2 SVGAGI (reference sequence). Trimming removed 2 bases from V and 4 bases from J; junction bases left unmatched: 2. The CDR3 region is CASSYLAGAYEQYF. CDR3 DNA sequence: TGTGCCAGCAGTTACCTAGCGGGAGCATACGAGCAGTACTTC.

The chain joins TRBV5-4 to TRBJ2-1, with 11 bases fitting TRBD2. The germline V gene has CDR1 SGHNT and CDR2 YYREEE (reference sequence). The CDR3 consists of 17 residues. With V trimmed by 0 bases and J by 1 base, 3 bases remained unmatched. CDR3 nucleotides: TGTGCCAGCAGCTTGGACGGGACTAGCGGATCCTACAATGAGCAGTTCTTC. This codes for CASSLDGTSGSYNEQFF.

This chain uses TRBV14 with TRBJ1-2, with D maybe TRBD1 (5 bases). Germline values: CDR1 SGHDN, CDR2 FVKESK. With 2 bases removed from V and 8 bases from J, the gap between germline ends came to 15 bases. This CDR3 is 14 amino acids long. CDR3 DNA sequence: TGTGCCAGCAGCCAACAGACAGCATCACGGGGCTACACCTTC. This translates into CASSQQTASRGYTF.

CDR3 in DNA: TGTGCCAGCAGCTTTAGCGGGAGCTACAATGAGCAGTTCTTC. As protein: CASSFSGSYNEQFF. J is TRBJ2-1 and V is TRBV5-4, with 9 bases aligning to TRBD2. The CDR3 runs to 14 residues. J was trimmed by 3 bases and V by 2 bases; bases with no gene match: 0. The V gene's germline CDR1 is SGHNT and CDR2 YYREEE (reference sequence).

The rearrangement joins TRBV2 to TRBJ2-2; 13 bases fit TRBD2. The CDR3 covers 15 residues. The ends lost 6 bases at V and 10 bases at J; junction bases unmatched: 8. CDR1 is SNHLY and CDR2 is FYNNEI in the germline V gene. DNA of the CDR3: TGTGCCAGCAGCACCGGGACTAGCGGGACGTCGGAGCTGTTTTTT. Its protein product is CASSTGTSGTSELFF. Complete variable domain (other parts from reference TRBV2 and TRBJ2-2): EPEVTQTPSHQVTQMGQEVILRCVPISNHLYFYWYRQILGQKVEFLVSFYNNEISEKSEIFDDQFSVERPDGSNFTLKIRSTKLEDSAMYFCASSTGTSGTSELFFGEGSRLTVL.

The chain carries TRBV7-3 and TRBJ2-3; no clear D. This CDR3 contains 13 residues. Germline V gene lookup returns CDR1 SGHTA and CDR2 FQGTGA. The V end lost 1 base, the J end lost 6 bases, and 8 bases lay between the germline ends. The CDR3 spells CASSLSLRDTQYF. The CDR3, as DNA: TGTGCCAGCAGCTTAAGTCTGAGGGATACGCAGTATTTT.

The V call is TRBV11-2, the J call TRBJ2-3; D unclear. Germline assignment: CDR1 SGHAT and CDR2 FQNNGV. The CDR3 spans 12 residues. Trimming left V 8 bases short and J 2 bases short, with 8 bases between. CDR3 sequence: CASARYTDTQYF. The CDR3 DNA sequence: TGTGCCAGCGCCCGGTACACAGATACGCAGTATTTT.

The chain has TRBV5-1 and TRBJ1-4, with D perhaps matching TRBD1 (5 bases). Per the germline V gene, CDR1 is SGHRS and CDR2 is YFSETQ. V was cut by 6 bases and J by 2 bases, with 8 bases left in between. The CDR3 is 13 residues long. CDR3 residues: CASTGGTNEKLFF. For the CDR3, the DNA is TGCGCCAGCACGGGGGGGACTAATGAAAAACTGTTTTTT.

The J gene is TRBJ2-5, the V gene TRBV12-3 or TRBV12-4; tentatively, D is TRBD1 (5 bases). The CDR3 is 13 residues long. Trimming removed 0 bases from V and 4 bases from J, with 6 bases in between. The CDR3 loop reads CASSLAGRETQYF. CDR3 coding DNA: TGTGCCAGCAGTTTAGCGGGGCGAGAGACCCAGTACTTC.